This T cell receptor (beta chain) was identified in a study of multiple sclerosis patients with progressive multifocal leukoencephalopathy. The assay was run at survey level. Synthetic inline TR CDR3 controls covering all V-J pairings were spiked into each PCR. Assay: immunoSEQ multiplex PCR; the TCRdb copy retains only in-frame clones and omits some. The sample carries approximately 27,000 clones, 88% recorded once. Specified time point: before natalizumab initiation. All PML patients were female, and all patients had earlier interferon beta. T0 blood was collected before the first natalizumab infusion. Trimming took off 7 bases at V and 2 bases at J, with 17 bases between the two ends. The CDR3 sequence is 15 residues long. In germline, CDR1 is MDHEN, CDR2 SYDVKM.

Material for sequencing was PBMCs. The chain uses TRBV28 and TRBJ1-1; TRBD1 might be the D (6 bases). This receptor was taken from a human donor with multiple sclerosis. CDR3 coding DNA: TGTGCCAGCACCCTAGAAACGGACAGCAACACTGAAGCTTTCTTT. Translating it yields CASTLETDSNTEAFF.